These 20 T cell receptor beta chains were all obtained from the same sample, sequenced in a study of metastatic and nonmetastatic thyroid tumors. No patient received treatment before thyroid surgery. MiXCR re-clonotyped the PCR reads for TCRdb. This sample carries about 89,000 clones, around an eighth of them seen once, and the ten largest clones take approximately 8.8%. The sample was tumor tissue. These receptors were taken from a female donor with papillary thyroid cancer or a benign thyroid nodule (not recorded which). Some clones in this sample may be carry-over from other donors' samples.

This clone was seen many times. The J gene is TRBJ2-7, the V gene TRBV30, with D possibly TRBD2 on 5 matching bases. CDR3 length equals 14 residues. V was cut by 0 bases and J by 7 bases, with 16 bases left in between. The germline V gene encodes CDR1 GTSNPN and CDR2 SVGIG (reference sequence). The CDR3, as DNA: TGTGCCTGGAGTGTTGGGGTCAGAGGGTTAGAGCAGTACTTC. Encoded protein: CAWSVGVRGLEQYF.

This clone was found many times. Other DNA sequences in this sample translate to the same CDR3. This chain uses TRBV10-3 with TRBJ2-1, with unresolved D. Germline loops: CDR1 ENHRY, CDR2 SYGVKD. The length of the CDR3 is 10 residues. V was cut by 11 bases and J by 4 bases, with 6 bases left in between. CDR3 residues: CAPRYNEQFF. The CDR3 DNA reads as TGTGCCCCGAGGTACAATGAGCAGTTCTTC.

This clone came up once. The rearrangement joins TRBV20-1 to TRBJ2-1; TRBD2 aligns across 11 bases. With 3 bases clipped from V and 2 bases from J, the junction kept 3 bases outside the gene matches. CDR3 length: 15 residues. The germline CDR1 and CDR2 sequences are DFQATT and SNEGSKA (reference sequence). The DNA of the CDR3 is TGCAGTGCTAGCCGTAGCGGGGGGGCCTACAATGAGCAGTTCTTC. It is translated as CSASRSGGAYNEQFF.

This clone has at least ten counts. This chain connects TRBV6-1 to TRBJ1-3; maybe TRBD1 (6 bases). Germline V CDR1 and CDR2: MNHNS, SASEGT. The ends were cut back, 5 bases at V and 1 base at J, with 15 bases in the middle. CDR3 length equals 16 residues. The CDR3 protein is CASSREQGWSGNTIYF. CDR3 DNA: TGTGCCAGCAGTAGGGAACAGGGTTGGTCTGGAAACACCATATATTTT.

This clone has a count of ten or more. This sequence joins TRBV6-1 and TRBJ2-7, with D possibly TRBD1 on 6 matching bases. Trimming removed 6 bases at V and 3 bases at J, with 15 bases between. The CDR3 is 14 residues long. Per germline, CDR1 MNHNS and CDR2 SASEGT. CDR3 DNA sequence: TGTGCCAGCAGATCTAACAGGGCCATCTACGAGCAGTACTTC. Translation gives CASRSNRAIYEQYF.

This clone was counted ten times or more. Other DNA sequences in this specimen translate into the identical CDR3. V gene TRBV5-1 combines with J gene TRBJ1-2; 12 bases are shared with TRBD1. After removal of 4 bases from V and 4 bases from J, the junction contained 2 bases not matched to a gene. The length of the CDR3 is 14 residues. Looked up from germline, CDR1 is SGHRS and CDR2 is YFSETQ. For the CDR3, the DNA is TGCGCCAGCAGCGGGGACAGGGGGCTCTATGGCTACACCTTC. This codes for CASSGDRGLYGYTF.

This clone has a handful of counts. The chain joins TRBV12-3 or TRBV12-4 to TRBJ2-1; 7 bases are a match to TRBD2. This CDR3 region has 15 residues. V shed 7 bases, J shed 4 bases, and the junction held 10 bases outside the gene matches. CDR3 in amino acids: CASIPSLAVYNEQFF. For the CDR3, the DNA is TGTGCCAGCATCCCGAGTCTAGCGGTGTACAATGAGCAGTTCTTC.

This clone was observed a few times. A much larger clone differs from this one at a single base, so this may be a read error. The chain joins TRBV10-3 to TRBJ2-1; 9 bases are shared with TRBD2. CDR1 and CDR2 (germline): ENHRY, SYGVKD. The CDR3 contains 13 residues. The CDR3 coding sequence is TGTGCCATCATGCGGGAGGGCTACGATGAGCAGTTCTTC. This encodes CAIMREGYDEQFF.

This clone was detected a few times. The genes are TRBV29-1 and TRBJ2-2; TRBD2 is a possible D gene (6 bases). The CDR3 contains 15 residues. CDR1 is SQVTM and CDR2 is ANQGSEA in the germline V gene. V shed 4 bases and J shed 0 bases, with 12 bases lying between them. The CDR3 DNA reads as TGCAGCGTTGTGGCGGGACCCTCGAACACCGGGGAGCTGTTTTTT. Translating gives CSVVAGPSNTGELFF.

This clone was observed a few times. The chain uses TRBV20-1 and TRBJ2-7; 16 bases match TRBD2. V was clipped by 4 bases and J by 5 bases; unmatched bases: 11. This CDR3 has 17 residues. The germline V gene has CDR1 DFQATT and CDR2 SNEGSKA (reference sequence). The CDR3 DNA sequence: TGCAGTGCTACCAACGGGACTAGCGGGAGGGCCGTTAACGAGCAGTACTTC. The encoded protein is CSATNGTSGRAVNEQYF.

The table lists this clone with many counts. This chain joins TRBV7-6 and TRBJ1-1; 7 nucleotides align to TRBD1. V was pared by 1 base and J by 5 bases, with 1 base of the junction left unmatched. The germline V gene encodes CDR1 SGHVS and CDR2 FNYEAQ. CDR3 length: 13 residues. The CDR3 coding sequence is TGTGCCAGCAGCTTAGGGGGACAGACTGAAGCTTTCTTT. Protein: CASSLGGQTEAFF.

Of note for this clone: A read error may account for a junction end that differs from germline. The chain combines TRBV10-3 with TRBJ1-2, with D possibly matching TRBD1 (5 bases). The length of the CDR3 is 17 residues. Per germline, CDR1 ENHRY and CDR2 SYGVKD. The CDR3 loop reads CAISESLRQSLNYVYTF. In nucleotides, the CDR3 is TGTGCCATCAGTGAGTCCCTAAGACAGTCCTTAAACTATGTCTACACCTTC.

This clone was seen repeatedly, ten times or more. The chain combines TRBV7-2 with TRBJ2-7; no clear D gene. V was shortened by 2 bases and J by 3 bases, with 8 bases between the two germline ends. The germline gives CDR1 SGHTA, CDR2 FQGNSA. This CDR3 region has 13 residues. CDR3 amino acids: CASSLWTVYEQYF. CDR3 sequence (DNA): TGTGCCAGCAGCTTATGGACCGTCTACGAGCAGTACTTC. Drawing the rest from reference TRBV7-2 and TRBJ2-7, the complete variable domain is GAGVSQSPSNKVTEKGKDVELRCDPISGHTALYWYRQSLGQGLEFLIYFQGNSAPDKSGLPSDRFSAERTGGSVSTLTIQRTQQEDSAVYLCASSLWTVYEQYFGPGTRLTVT.

Regarding this clone: Being one base from a much bigger clone, this may be a read error. V and J are TRBV4-1 and TRBJ1-2; D remains ambiguous. CDR3 length: 15 amino acids. Trimming shortened V by 2 bases and J by 0 bases, and 10 bases separated the two germline ends. Per germline, CDR1 MGHRA and CDR2 YSYEKL. CDR3 protein: CASSQRATANYGYTF. The CDR3 coding sequence is TGCGCCAGCAGCCAACGTGCAACAGCTAACTATGGCTACACCTTC.

This clone was seen at least ten times. The V and J genes are TRBV30 and TRBJ1-3; D unclear. The CDR3 consists of 14 residues. V lost 5 bases and J lost 4, with 15 bases in between. Germline assignment: CDR1 GTSNPN and CDR2 SVGIG (reference sequence). CDR3 protein: CAWGRGSSGNTIYF. The CDR3 region has the DNA TGTGCCTGGGGTCGGGGTTCTTCGGGAAACACCATATATTTT.

A few counts support this clone. A clone one base away is much larger, so this may be a read error. The chain combines TRBV4-2 with TRBJ2-7, with D perhaps being TRBD1 or TRBD2 (5 bases each). Germline V gives CDR1 LGHNA, CDR2 YNFKEQ. The CDR3 extends over 16 amino acids. The CDR3 protein is CAISQERGASSYEQYF. The CDR3 nucleotides are TGTGCCATCAGCCAAGAGCGAGGGGCCAGCTCCTACGAGCAGTACTTC.

This clone has ten or more counts. The V call is TRBV20-1, the J call TRBJ2-7; no reliable D call. The CDR3 covers 11 residues. Per germline, CDR1 DFQATT and CDR2 SNEGSKA (reference sequence). This chain's CDR3 is CSAPGLNEQYF. The CDR3 DNA is TGCAGCGCCCCGGGCCTGAACGAGCAGTACTTC.

In its sample, this clone was seen many times. The same CDR3 is also encoded by other DNA sequences in this sample. The chain links TRBV7-3 to TRBJ2-1; possible D gene TRBD1, 6 bases. Trimming took off 3 bases at V and 4 bases at J, with 10 bases between the two ends. The CDR3 runs 14 residues. Germline CDR1 SGHTA, CDR2 FQGTGA. Here the CDR3 reads CASSLTGGYNEQFF. The CDR3 DNA sequence: TGTGCCAGCAGCTTGACAGGCGGATACAATGAGCAGTTCTTC.

This clone was seen at least ten times. The chain employs TRBV5-1 and TRBJ1-1; no clear D gene. This CDR3 is built from 13 residues. Germline V CDR1 and CDR2: SGHRS, YFSETQ. V dropped 0 bases and J dropped 5 bases, with 8 bases sitting between them. The CDR3 region is CASSLGFQTEAFF. CDR3 in DNA: TGCGCCAGCAGCTTGGGGTTTCAGACTGAAGCTTTCTTT.

This clone has a count of ten or more. As DNA, the CDR3 is TGTGCCAGCAGTTTTGGGGGATCCTACGAGCAGTACTTC. This gives the protein CASSFGGSYEQYF. The V gene is TRBV12-3 or TRBV12-4, the J gene TRBJ2-7; D may be TRBD1 or TRBD2 (5 bases each). V lost 3 bases and J lost 1, with 7 bases in between. The CDR3 consists of 13 residues.